The TCR beta chain described here comes from a study of blood T cell repertoires in COVID-19. Turning to the study itself: Italy, Spain and the United States were the sources of the convalescent and acute COVID-19 samples.

As originally analysed: Scientists estimated how many nucleated cells there were by amplifying reference gene primers. Here immunoSEQ multiplex PCR was the method, and the copy in TCRdb shows in-frame clones only, minus some. V, J and clone size are taken as reported in that table, and D and trimming were inferred from the DNA itself. The top ten hold less than 4.5% of the sample, which has more than 250,000 clones, approximately 90% seen once. The CDR3 length is 14 residues. CDR1 is SNHLY, CDR2 FYNNEI, per germline. V lost 0 bases and J lost 6, with 9 bases in between. This clone has a single count. The sample comprised peripheral blood. The TCR originated in a man aged 18 to 29 with active or convalescent COVID-19. The chain joins TRBV2 to TRBJ1-5; the D is unclear. CDR3 sequence (DNA): TGTGCCAGCAGTGAAGCTGAAGGCGGTCAGCCCCAGCATTTT. Its protein product is CASSEAEGGQPQHF.